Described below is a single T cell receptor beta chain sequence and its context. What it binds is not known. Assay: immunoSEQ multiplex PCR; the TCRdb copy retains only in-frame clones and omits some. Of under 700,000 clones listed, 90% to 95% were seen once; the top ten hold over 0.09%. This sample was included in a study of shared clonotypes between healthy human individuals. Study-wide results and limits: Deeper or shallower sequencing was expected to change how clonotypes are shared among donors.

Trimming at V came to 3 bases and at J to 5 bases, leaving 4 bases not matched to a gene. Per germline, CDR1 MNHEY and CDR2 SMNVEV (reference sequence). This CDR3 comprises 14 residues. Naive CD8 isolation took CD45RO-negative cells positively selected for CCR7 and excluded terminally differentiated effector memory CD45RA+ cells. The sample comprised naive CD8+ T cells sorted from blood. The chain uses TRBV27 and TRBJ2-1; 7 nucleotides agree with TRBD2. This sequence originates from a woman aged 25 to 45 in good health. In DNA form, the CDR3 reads TGTGCCAGCAGTTTGGAGCGGGGCAACAATGAGCAGTTCTTC. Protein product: CASSLERGNNEQFF.